This T cell receptor beta chain appears in the sequencing data of a study of shared clonotypes between healthy human individuals. Study background: Serving as donors were two women and three men, whose ages spanned 18 to 49. Study-wide findings and caveats: Richness estimates generally favored naive over memory subsets.

Deep was the level at which the assay was run. Several immunoSEQ plates held equal portions of the genomic DNA taken from each subset. Assay used: immunoSEQ multiplex PCR; TCRdb lists only in-frame clones, some missing. The repertoire holds millions of clones, with 85% to 95% as singletons. This clone was counted once. Antigen unknown. The receptor was derived from a man younger than 35 in good health. Sequencing was done on a sample of naive CD4+ T cells sorted from blood. Subset reported: CD45RA+ positively selected.

CDR3 nucleotides: TGTGCCAGCAGCCCCCAGGGGGGCATACCGAGTGGCTACACCTTC. It codes for CASSPQGGIPSGYTF. The chain combines TRBV5-6 with TRBJ1-2, with TRBD1 matching 7 bases. V lost 4 bases and J lost 7; bases outside the gene matches: 13. The germline V gene encodes CDR1 SGHDT and CDR2 YYEEEE. The CDR3 is 15 residues long.